This is a list of T cell receptor beta chains from one sample in a study of OX40 agonist ivuxolimab in advanced cancers. Sequencing used immunoSEQ multiplex PCR; TCRdb keeps in-frame clones, though not all of them. The sample has about 67,000 clones, over 80% seen once. The sequencing used CD4+ or CD8+ T cells sorted from blood, collected in a trial of the OX40 agonist ivuxolimab. These receptors came from an adult with an advanced solid tumor such as melanoma, head and neck, liver or kidney cancer. Each CDR3 is given with its conserved first and last residue. Each record gives: clone size, V gene, J gene, D gene, CDR3 protein, CDR3 DNA. A D gene is named only where the DNA matches it firmly. Clone size appears in some rows only: once, few, many, or a class for an expanded clone.

-,TRBV27,TRBJ2-4,-,CASSLGGIAKNIQYF,TGTGCCAGCAGTTTAGGGGGGATAGCCAAAAACATTCAGTACTTC
-,TRBV5-4,TRBJ1-2,-,CASSEVSGQANYGYTF,TGTGCCAGCAGCGAGGTGAGTGGCCAGGCAAACTATGGCTACACCTTC
-,TRBV7-9,TRBJ2-3,-,CASSSRSMADTQYF,TGTGCCAGCAGCTCCCGTTCCATGGCAGATACGCAGTATTTT
-,TRBV2,TRBJ1-5,-,CASTRAYSNQPQHF,TGTGCCAGCACCAGAGCCTATAGCAATCAGCCCCAGCATTTT
-,TRBV19,TRBJ1-4,-,CASSKGQRTTNEKLFF,TGTGCCAGCTCTAAGGGACAACGGACAACTAATGAAAAACTGTTTTTT
once,TRBV19,TRBJ2-2,-,CASSIAHLRAGELFF,TGTGCCAGTAGTATAGCCCACCTAAGGGCCGGGGAGCTGTTTTTT
-,TRBV9,TRBJ2-6,-,CASSVAAGSGANVLTF,TGTGCCAGCAGCGTAGCGGCAGGCTCTGGGGCCAACGTCCTGACTTTC
-,TRBV29-1,TRBJ2-1,TRBD1,CSGGQYNEQFF,TGCAGCGGGGGACAGTACAATGAGCAGTTCTTC
few,TRBV6-5,TRBJ2-5,TRBD2,CASGRLAGGRETQYF,TGTGCCAGCGGCCGACTAGCGGGAGGGAGAGAGACCCAGTACTTC
few,TRBV10-1,TRBJ1-5,-,CASSDPTDNQPQHF,TGCGCCAGCAGTGACCCGACAGATAATCAGCCCCAGCATTTT
-,TRBV13,TRBJ2-5,-,CASRGAPQETQYF,TGTGCCAGCAGAGGGGCACCTCAAGAGACCCAGTACTTC
-,TRBV29-1,TRBJ1-2,TRBD1,CSAARTGDFYGYTF,TGCAGCGCCGCCAGGACAGGAGATTTCTATGGCTACACCTTC
-,TRBV7-6,TRBJ2-1,-,CASSLVDGGEQFF,TGTGCCAGCAGCTTAGTGGACGGGGGCGAGCAGTTCTTC
-,TRBV27,TRBJ1-2,-,CASSLGGSGYTF,TGTGCCAGCAGTTTAGGAGGATCTGGCTACACCTTC
-,TRBV19,TRBJ1-2,-,CASSIDGLGDGYTF,TGTGCCAGTAGTATAGATGGTTTGGGGGATGGCTACACCTTC
-,TRBV18,TRBJ2-2,-,CASSPTGRIGELFF,TGTGCCAGCTCACCAACCGGGAGAATCGGGGAGCTGTTTTTT
-,TRBV6-5,TRBJ2-7,-,CASSYSGSSYEQYF,TGTGCCAGCAGTTACTCAGGGAGTTCCTACGAGCAGTACTTC
-,TRBV6-1,TRBJ1-3,-,CASSEKEGWGNTIYF,TGTGCCAGCAGTGAAAAGGAGGGTTGGGGAAACACCATATATTTT
-,TRBV12-5,TRBJ2-2,TRBD1,CASGSRDRAKRAGELFF,TGTGCTAGTGGTTCCAGGGACAGGGCAAAGAGGGCCGGGGAGCTGTTTTTT
-,TRBV7-2,TRBJ2-3,-,CASSLGYTDTQYF,TGTGCCAGCAGCTTAGGCTACACAGATACGCAGTATTTT
-,TRBV28,TRBJ1-6,-,CASSPPGSGRSPLHF,TGTGCCAGCAGTCCACCCGGGTCAGGGCGCTCACCCCTCCACTTT
-,TRBV7-9,TRBJ2-4,-,CASSLDRLLAKNIQYF,TGTGCCAGCAGCTTAGACAGACTGCTAGCCAAAAACATTCAGTACTTC
-,TRBV6-5,TRBJ1-2,-,CASSQDRSIGTF,TGTGCCAGCAGCCAGGACAGATCAATTGGCACCTTC
-,TRBV27,TRBJ2-3,-,CASSLRGTTSTDTQYF,TGTGCCAGCAGTTTAAGGGGGACAACTAGCACAGATACGCAGTATTTT
once,TRBV15,TRBJ1-1,TRBD1,CATSSDRGGTEAFF,TGTGCCACCAGCAGCGACAGGGGCGGCACTGAAGCTTTCTTT
-,TRBV18,TRBJ1-5,-,CASSPAGLSNQPQHF,TGTGCCAGCTCACCAGCCGGGTTGAGCAATCAGCCCCAGCATTTT
-,TRBV6-5,TRBJ1-2,TRBD1,CASSWDSGYGYTF,TGTGCCAGCAGCTGGGACAGCGGATATGGCTACACCTTC
few,TRBV2,TRBJ2-7,-,CASSEGGSYEQYF,TGTGCCAGCAGTGAAGGAGGGTCCTACGAGCAGTACTTC
-,TRBV6-6,TRBJ1-4,TRBD1,CASSYPLGQYNEKLFF,TGTGCCAGCAGTTACCCTTTGGGACAGTACAATGAAAAACTGTTTTTT
-,TRBV27,TRBJ2-2,-,CASTPQGTPNTGELFF,TGTGCCAGCACCCCGCAAGGGACACCAAACACCGGGGAGCTGTTTTTT
-,TRBV6-5,TRBJ1-2,-,CASSYSFVDGYTF,TGTGCCAGCAGTTACTCATTTGTAGATGGCTACACCTTC
-,TRBV11-3,TRBJ2-1,-,CASSLVADPYNEQFF,TGTGCCAGCAGCTTAGTGGCCGACCCGTACAATGAGCAGTTCTTC
-,TRBV9,TRBJ2-2,TRBD2,CASSVTSGSPGELFF,TGTGCCAGCAGCGTAACTAGCGGGAGTCCTGGGGAGCTGTTTTTT
-,TRBV4-1,TRBJ1-1,TRBD1,CASSQGTGTGRGTEAFF,TGCGCCAGCAGCCAAGGGACCGGGACAGGGAGGGGGACTGAAGCTTTCTTT
once,TRBV30,TRBJ2-7,-,CAWSPSLYEQYF,TGTGCCTGGAGTCCCTCCCTCTACGAGCAGTACTTC
few,TRBV2,TRBJ2-7,-,CASNEGRFYEQYF,TGTGCCAGCAACGAGGGGAGATTCTACGAGCAGTACTTC
-,TRBV14,TRBJ1-3,TRBD1,CASSQDRLGQGAGNTIYF,TGTGCCAGCAGCCAAGATCGGTTGGGACAGGGTGCAGGAAACACCATATATTTT
-,TRBV28,TRBJ1-5,-,CASGGYSNQPQHF,TGTGCCTCGGGGGGCTATAGCAATCAGCCCCAGCATTTT
-,TRBV6-5,TRBJ2-7,-,CASSSGNSYEQYF,TGTGCCAGCAGTTCAGGGAACTCCTACGAGCAGTACTTC
-,TRBV19,TRBJ2-1,-,CASSIVAKSPYNEQFF,TGTGCCAGTAGTATAGTAGCAAAGTCCCCCTACAATGAGCAGTTCTTC
-,TRBV25-1,TRBJ2-2,-,CASNEAATGELFF,TGTGCCAGCAACGAGGCAGCAACCGGGGAGCTGTTTTTT
-,TRBV6-1,TRBJ2-1,-,CASSEGRVSYNEQFF,TGTGCCAGCAGTGAAGGTAGGGTCTCCTACAATGAGCAGTTCTTC
-,TRBV9,TRBJ2-2,-,CASSVIGGATGELFF,TGTGCCAGCAGCGTAATTGGGGGGGCGACCGGGGAGCTGTTTTTT
-,TRBV6-1,TRBJ1-2,-,CASSDGRYYGYTF,TGTGCCAGCAGTGACGGACGGTACTATGGCTACACCTTC
-,TRBV6-1,TRBJ1-5,-,CASSEGYSGQPQHF,TGTGCCAGCAGTGAAGGGTATTCGGGTCAGCCCCAGCATTTT
-,TRBV6-1,TRBJ1-5,TRBD1,CASAGRQGYQPQHF,TGTGCCAGCGCAGGAAGACAGGGGTATCAGCCCCAGCATTTT
-,TRBV19,TRBJ2-5,TRBD2,CASSIRTSGSRETQYF,TGTGCCAGTAGTATTCGGACTAGCGGGAGTCGCGAGACCCAGTACTTC
-,TRBV11-2,TRBJ2-1,TRBD1,CASSGRGFGIYNEQFF,TGTGCCAGCAGCGGCAGGGGGTTTGGTATCTACAATGAGCAGTTCTTC
-,TRBV5-6,TRBJ2-6,-,CASSSGQTGANVLTF,TGTGCCAGCAGCTCTGGACAGACTGGGGCCAACGTCCTGACTTTC